One sample yielded the 3 T cell receptor beta chains listed below, sequenced in a study of regulatory T cells in long-lasting Graves disease (dated by TCRdb to the early 2020s). In light of the paper, this sample's time point label describes: newly diagnosed GD, antithyroid drugs for less than 3 months. For both TCR sequencing and RNA sequencing, RNA was extracted from PBMCs using TRIzol. Receptor libraries were prepared by multiplex PCR. TCRdb shows the sequencer as Illumina HiSeq 4000. To build TCR beta libraries, CDR3 regions were amplified by Arm-PCR using iRepertoire HTBI primers. In TCRdb, the public reads were trimmed at Q25 with fastp and aligned with MiXCR, with productive beta chains retained. Rows are unified per CDR3 protein, each entry keeping the most common DNA and genes. The sample includes 300,000 to 400,000 distinct CDR3 sequences, with over 15% observed a single time. The ten top clones hold about 39% of the sample.

Here the sequenced sample was peripheral blood mononuclear cells (PBMCs), taken at new diagnosis, from a patient treated with antithyroid drugs. These receptors came from a female donor with Graves disease.

This clonotype was seen ten or more times. This chain uses TRBV5-1 with TRBJ1-3, with D possibly being TRBD1 (5 bases). CDR3 size: 15 residues. Trimming shortened V by 0 bases and J by 1 base, and 8 bases separated the two germline ends. From germline, CDR1 is SGHRS and CDR2 YFSETQ. CDR3 residues: CASSLVGTSGNTIYF. The DNA of the CDR3 is TGCGCCAGCAGCTTGGTGGGGACGTCTGGAAACACCATATATTTT.

This clonotype was counted many times. This chain uses TRBV19 with TRBJ2-2; 11 bases are a match to TRBD1. Germline lookup yields CDR1 LNHDA and CDR2 SQIVND (reference sequence). Unmatched junction bases numbered 7, after V lost 1 base and J lost 6 bases. The CDR3 consists of 17 residues. The CDR3 DNA reads as TGTGCCAGTAGTATAGCTCTAGGACAGGGGGCTGCCGGGGAGCTGTTTTTT. It translates to CASSIALGQGAAGELFF.

Regarding this clonotype: A read error may explain this, as a much larger clone is one base away. The V and J genes are TRBV7-6 and TRBJ1-1; TRBD1 is a possible D gene (6 bases). This CDR3 spans 15 amino acids. Germline V CDR1 and CDR2: SGHVS, FNYEAQ. The CDR3 sequence is CASTLFEGVSTEAFF. The CDR3 region has the DNA TGTGCCAGCACCTTATTTGAGGGGGTGAGCACTGAAGCTTTCTTT.